The present T cell receptor (beta chain) was sequenced within a study of shared clonotypes between healthy human individuals. The CDR3 is made up of 16 amino acids. V lost 1 base and J lost 0, with 10 bases in between. CDR1 and CDR2 from the germline V gene are SEHNR and FQNEAQ (reference sequence). As defined, naive CD8 cells were CD45RO-negative and positively selected for CCR7, with terminally differentiated effector memory CD45RA+ cells excluded. The donors, healthy adults who were HIV-negative, had experienced no recent acute infections or vaccinations. Sequenced by immunoSEQ multiplex PCR; TCRdb stores in-frame clones only, minus some. The table shows about 2.1 million clones, with around 93% occurring only once.

V and J are TRBV7-9 and TRBJ1-5; D uncertain. Specimen: naive CD8+ T cells from PBMCs. The clonotype comes from a man aged 18 to 30 in good health. Some clones in this sample may be carry-over from other donors' samples. As DNA, the CDR3 is TGTGCCAGCAGCTTAGAGGGCGGATCTAGCAATCAGCCCCAGCATTTT. This codes for CASSLEGGSSNQPQHF.